The source of this TCR beta chain is a study of OX40 agonist ivuxolimab in advanced cancers. The repertoire was sequenced with immunoSEQ multiplex PCR; TCRdb's copy has only in-frame clones and lacks some. The table includes 76,000 or so clones, approximately 85% detected once. The sequence derives from an adult with an advanced solid tumor such as melanoma, head and neck, liver or kidney cancer. The sample was CD4+ or CD8+ T cells sorted from blood, taken in a trial of the OX40 agonist ivuxolimab.

CDR3 amino acids: CASTPGEKYGYTF. The CDR3, as DNA: TGTGCCAGCACCCCAGGGGAGAAATATGGCTACACCTTC. The chain carries TRBV6-5 and TRBJ1-2; TRBD1 is a possible D gene (6 bases). This CDR3 region has 13 residues. V dropped 7 bases and J dropped 5 bases, with 14 bases sitting between them. Germline V gene lookup returns CDR1 MNHEY and CDR2 SVGAGI.